The following is a TCR beta chain sequence with its context. Its antigen is as yet unknown. The same CDR3 is also encoded by other DNA sequences in this sample. Expressed TCRB transcripts were sequenced after all isolated RNA was converted to cDNA. The protocol was immunoSEQ multiplex PCR, while the TCRdb copy is restricted to in-frame clones and leaves out a portion. The table lists 600,000 to 750,000 clones, roughly 12% of them singletons. These data are taken from a study of beta chain features in type 1 diabetes. General study points: Within each of all four CD4+ subsets, Type 1 diabetes patients had TCRB CDR3s that were moderately but significantly shorter.

Between the trimmed V and J ends, which lost 2 bases and 0 bases, there was a span of 7 bases. From germline, CDR1 is GTSNPN and CDR2 SVGIG (reference sequence). This CDR3 has 14 amino acids. The sample taken for sequencing was naive CD4+ T cells from blood. The receptor was derived from a man aged 30 to 39 with type 1 diabetes. The rearrangement links TRBV30 to TRBJ1-4; no reliable D call. CDR3 bases: TGTGCCTGGAGTCGGCTTGCAACTAATGAAAAACTGTTTTTT. Translating gives CAWSRLATNEKLFF.